The entry below gives a single T cell receptor (beta chain) sequence along with its context. As yet, its antigen is unknown. This entry comes from a study of a mutant IDH1 vaccine in newly diagnosed glioma. About the study: Prior therapy was radiotherapy, temozolomide, or both; most received both.

Germline assignment: CDR1 MNHEY and CDR2 SMNVEV (reference sequence). The CDR3 covers 13 residues. V lost 3 bases and J lost 4, with 8 bases in between. The time point was: week 35, safety follow-up. With topical imiquimod, each dose of the vaccine consisted of 300 ug of mutant IDH1 20-mer peptide. The table came from immunoSEQ multiplex PCR; TCRdb's copy has only in-frame clones and leaves some out. The sample has just over 65,000 clones, about four fifths seen once. The chain recombines TRBV27 with TRBJ2-3; D is uncertain. The sequence was collected from a man aged 18 to 29 with glioma. This specimen was PBMCs, taken from a glioma patient whose treatment included an IDH1 peptide vaccine. The CDR3 coding sequence is TGTGCCAGCAGTTTCCTCGATGCAGATACGCAGTATTTT. It is translated as CASSFLDADTQYF.